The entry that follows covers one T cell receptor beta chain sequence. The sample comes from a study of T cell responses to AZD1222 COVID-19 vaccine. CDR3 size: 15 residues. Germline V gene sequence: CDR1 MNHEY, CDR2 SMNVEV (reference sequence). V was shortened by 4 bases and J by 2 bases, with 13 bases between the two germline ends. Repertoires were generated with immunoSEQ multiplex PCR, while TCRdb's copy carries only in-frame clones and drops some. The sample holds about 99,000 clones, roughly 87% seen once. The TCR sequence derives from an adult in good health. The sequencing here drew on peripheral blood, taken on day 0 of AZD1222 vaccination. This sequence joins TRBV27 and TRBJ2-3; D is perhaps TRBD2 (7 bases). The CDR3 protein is CASSWAGAYTDTQYF. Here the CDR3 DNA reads TGTGCCAGCAGTTGGGCGGGGGCCTACACAGATACGCAGTATTTT.